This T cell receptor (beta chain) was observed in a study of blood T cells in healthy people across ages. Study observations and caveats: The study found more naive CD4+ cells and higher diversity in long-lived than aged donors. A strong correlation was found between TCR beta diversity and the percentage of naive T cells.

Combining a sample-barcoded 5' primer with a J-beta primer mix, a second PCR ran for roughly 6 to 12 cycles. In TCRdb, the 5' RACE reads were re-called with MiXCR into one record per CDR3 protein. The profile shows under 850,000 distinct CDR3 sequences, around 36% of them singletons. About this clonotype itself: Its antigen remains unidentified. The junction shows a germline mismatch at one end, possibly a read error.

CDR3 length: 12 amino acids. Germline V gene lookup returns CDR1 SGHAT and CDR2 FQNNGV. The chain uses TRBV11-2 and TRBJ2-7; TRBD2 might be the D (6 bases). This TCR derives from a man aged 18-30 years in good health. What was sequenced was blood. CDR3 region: CAGSLAGSEQYF. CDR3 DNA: TGTGCCGGCAGCTTAGCCGGGAGCGAGCAGTACTTC.